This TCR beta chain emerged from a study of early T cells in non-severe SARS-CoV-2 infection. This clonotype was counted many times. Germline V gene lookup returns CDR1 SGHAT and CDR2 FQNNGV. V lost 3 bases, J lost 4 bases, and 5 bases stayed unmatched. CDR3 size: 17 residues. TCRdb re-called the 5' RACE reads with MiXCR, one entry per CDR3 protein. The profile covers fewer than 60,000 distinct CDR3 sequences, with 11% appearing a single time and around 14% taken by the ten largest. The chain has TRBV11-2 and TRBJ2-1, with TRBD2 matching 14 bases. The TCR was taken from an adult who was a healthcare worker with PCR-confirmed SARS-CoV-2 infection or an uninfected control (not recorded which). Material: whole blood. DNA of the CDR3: TGTGCCAGCAGCTTGTCAGGACTAGCGGGAGGATACAATGAGCAGTTCTTC. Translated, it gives CASSLSGLAGGYNEQFF.